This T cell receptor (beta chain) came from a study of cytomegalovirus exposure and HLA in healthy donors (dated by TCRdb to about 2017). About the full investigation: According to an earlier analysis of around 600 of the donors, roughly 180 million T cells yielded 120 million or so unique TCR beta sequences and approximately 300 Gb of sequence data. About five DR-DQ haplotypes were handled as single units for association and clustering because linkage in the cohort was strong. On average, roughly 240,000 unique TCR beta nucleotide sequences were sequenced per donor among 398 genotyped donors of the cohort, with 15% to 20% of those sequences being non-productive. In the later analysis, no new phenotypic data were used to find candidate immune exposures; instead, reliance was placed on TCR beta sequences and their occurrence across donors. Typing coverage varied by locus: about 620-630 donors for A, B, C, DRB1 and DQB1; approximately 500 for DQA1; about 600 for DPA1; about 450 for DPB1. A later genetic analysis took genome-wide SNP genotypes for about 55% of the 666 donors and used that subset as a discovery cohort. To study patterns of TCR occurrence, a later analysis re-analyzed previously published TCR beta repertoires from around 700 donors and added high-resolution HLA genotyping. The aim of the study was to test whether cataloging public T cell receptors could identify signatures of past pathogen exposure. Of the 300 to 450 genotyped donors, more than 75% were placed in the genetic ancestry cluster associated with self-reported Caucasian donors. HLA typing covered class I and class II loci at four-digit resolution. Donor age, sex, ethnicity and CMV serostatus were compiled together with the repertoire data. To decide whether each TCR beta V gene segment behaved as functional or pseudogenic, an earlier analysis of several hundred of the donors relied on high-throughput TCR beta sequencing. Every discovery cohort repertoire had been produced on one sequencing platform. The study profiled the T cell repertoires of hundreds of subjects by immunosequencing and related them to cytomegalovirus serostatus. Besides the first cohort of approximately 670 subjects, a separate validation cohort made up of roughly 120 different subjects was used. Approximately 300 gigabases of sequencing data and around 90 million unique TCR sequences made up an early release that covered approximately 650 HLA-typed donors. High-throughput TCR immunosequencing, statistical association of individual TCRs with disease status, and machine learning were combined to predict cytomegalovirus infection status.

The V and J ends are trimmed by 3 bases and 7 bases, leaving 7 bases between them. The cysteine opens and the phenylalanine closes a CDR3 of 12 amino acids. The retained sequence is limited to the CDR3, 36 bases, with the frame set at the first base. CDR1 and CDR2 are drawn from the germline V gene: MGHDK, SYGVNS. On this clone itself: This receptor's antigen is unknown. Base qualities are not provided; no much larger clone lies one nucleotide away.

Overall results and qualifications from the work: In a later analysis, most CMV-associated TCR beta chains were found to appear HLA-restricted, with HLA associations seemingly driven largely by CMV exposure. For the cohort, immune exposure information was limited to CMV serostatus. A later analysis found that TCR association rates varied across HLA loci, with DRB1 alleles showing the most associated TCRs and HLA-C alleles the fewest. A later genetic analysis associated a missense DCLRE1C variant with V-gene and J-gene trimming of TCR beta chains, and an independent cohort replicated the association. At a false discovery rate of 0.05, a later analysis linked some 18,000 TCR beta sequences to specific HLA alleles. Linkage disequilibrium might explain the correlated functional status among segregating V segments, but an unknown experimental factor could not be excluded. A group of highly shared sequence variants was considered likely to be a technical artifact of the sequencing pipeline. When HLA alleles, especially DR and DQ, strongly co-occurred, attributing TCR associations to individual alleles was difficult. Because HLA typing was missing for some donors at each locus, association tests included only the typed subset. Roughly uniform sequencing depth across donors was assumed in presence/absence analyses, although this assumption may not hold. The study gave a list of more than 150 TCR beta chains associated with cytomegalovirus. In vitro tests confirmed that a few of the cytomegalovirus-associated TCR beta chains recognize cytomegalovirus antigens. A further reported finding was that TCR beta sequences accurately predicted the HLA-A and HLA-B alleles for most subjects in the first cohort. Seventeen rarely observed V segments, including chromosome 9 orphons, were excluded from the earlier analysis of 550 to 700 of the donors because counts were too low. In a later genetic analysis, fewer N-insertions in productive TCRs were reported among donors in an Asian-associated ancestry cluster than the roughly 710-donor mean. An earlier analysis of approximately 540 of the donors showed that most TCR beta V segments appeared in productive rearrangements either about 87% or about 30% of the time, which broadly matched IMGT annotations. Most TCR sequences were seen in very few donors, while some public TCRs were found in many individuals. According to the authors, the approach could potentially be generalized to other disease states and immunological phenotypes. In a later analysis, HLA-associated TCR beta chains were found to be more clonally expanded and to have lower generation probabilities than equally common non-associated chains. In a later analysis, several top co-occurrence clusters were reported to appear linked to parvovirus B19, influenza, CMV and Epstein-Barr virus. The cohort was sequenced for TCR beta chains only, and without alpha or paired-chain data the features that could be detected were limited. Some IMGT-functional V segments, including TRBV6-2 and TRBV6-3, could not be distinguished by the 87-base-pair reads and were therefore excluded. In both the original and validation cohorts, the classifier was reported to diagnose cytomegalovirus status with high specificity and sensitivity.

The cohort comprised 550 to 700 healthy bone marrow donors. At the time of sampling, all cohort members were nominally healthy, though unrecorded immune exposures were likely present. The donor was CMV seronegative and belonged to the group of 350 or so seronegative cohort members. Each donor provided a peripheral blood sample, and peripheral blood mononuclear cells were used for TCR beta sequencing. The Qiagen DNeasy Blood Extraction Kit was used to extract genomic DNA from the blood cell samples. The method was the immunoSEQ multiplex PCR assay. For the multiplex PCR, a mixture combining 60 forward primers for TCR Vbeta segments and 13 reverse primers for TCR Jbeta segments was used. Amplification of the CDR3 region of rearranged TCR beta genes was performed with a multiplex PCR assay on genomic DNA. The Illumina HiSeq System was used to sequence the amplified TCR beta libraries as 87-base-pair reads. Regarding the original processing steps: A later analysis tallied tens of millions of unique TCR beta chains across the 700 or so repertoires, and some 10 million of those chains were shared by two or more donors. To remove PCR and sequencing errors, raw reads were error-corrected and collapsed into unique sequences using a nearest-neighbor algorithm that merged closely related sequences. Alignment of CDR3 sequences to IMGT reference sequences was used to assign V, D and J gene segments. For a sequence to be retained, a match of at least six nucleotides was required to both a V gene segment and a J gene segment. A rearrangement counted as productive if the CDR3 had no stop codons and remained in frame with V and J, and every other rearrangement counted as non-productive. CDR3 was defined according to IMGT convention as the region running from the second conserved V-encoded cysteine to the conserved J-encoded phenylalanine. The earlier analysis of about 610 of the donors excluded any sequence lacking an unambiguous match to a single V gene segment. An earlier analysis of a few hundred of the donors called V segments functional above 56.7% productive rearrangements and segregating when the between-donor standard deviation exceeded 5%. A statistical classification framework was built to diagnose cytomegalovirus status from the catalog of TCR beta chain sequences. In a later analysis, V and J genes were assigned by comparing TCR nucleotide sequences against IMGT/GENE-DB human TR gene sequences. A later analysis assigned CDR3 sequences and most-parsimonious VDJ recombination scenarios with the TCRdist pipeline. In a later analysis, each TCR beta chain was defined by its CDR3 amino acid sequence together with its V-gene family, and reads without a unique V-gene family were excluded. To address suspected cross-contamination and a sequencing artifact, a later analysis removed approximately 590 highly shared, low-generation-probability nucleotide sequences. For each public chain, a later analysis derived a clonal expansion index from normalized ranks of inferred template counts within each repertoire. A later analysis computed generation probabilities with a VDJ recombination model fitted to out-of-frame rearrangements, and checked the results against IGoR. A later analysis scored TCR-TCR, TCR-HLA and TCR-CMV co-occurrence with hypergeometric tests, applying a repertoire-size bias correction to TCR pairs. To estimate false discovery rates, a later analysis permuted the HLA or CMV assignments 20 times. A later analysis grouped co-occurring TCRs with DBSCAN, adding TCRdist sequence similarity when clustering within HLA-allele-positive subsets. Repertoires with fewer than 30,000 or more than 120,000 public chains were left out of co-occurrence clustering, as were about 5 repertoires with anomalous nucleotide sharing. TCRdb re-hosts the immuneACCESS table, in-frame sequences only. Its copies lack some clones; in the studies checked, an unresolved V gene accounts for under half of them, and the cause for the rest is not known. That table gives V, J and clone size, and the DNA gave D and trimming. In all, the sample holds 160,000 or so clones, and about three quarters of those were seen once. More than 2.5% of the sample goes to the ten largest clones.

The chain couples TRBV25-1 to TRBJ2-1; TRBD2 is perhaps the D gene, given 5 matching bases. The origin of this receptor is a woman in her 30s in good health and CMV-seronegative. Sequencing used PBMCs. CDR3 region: CASSDGVNEQFF. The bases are TGTGCCAGCAGTGACGGGGTGAATGAGCAGTTCTTC.